This record covers a single T cell receptor (beta chain). Alongside a J-beta primer mix, a sample-barcoded 5' primer served in a second PCR lasting roughly 7 to 11 cycles. TCRdb re-analysed the 5' RACE reads in MiXCR, keeping a single row per CDR3 protein. The sample yields hundreds of thousands of distinct CDR3 sequences, approximately 65% seen once. This CDR3 spans 14 amino acids. Germline V CDR1 and CDR2: SQVTM, ANQGSEA. V dropped 7 bases and J dropped 1; count of bases not matched to a gene: 7. These data are taken from a study of blood T cells in healthy people across ages. The clonotype was recovered from a man aged 25 to 40 in good health. Sequenced: blood. The rearrangement uses TRBV29-1 and TRBJ1-5, with TRBD1 matching 7 bases. The CDR3, as DNA: TGCAGCGCCTTAGAGGGGGCAAGCAATCAGCCCCAGCATTTT. It is translated as CSALEGASNQPQHF.